A selection of T cell receptor beta chains follows, all from one sample in a study of Graves' ophthalmopathy and Graves' hyperthyroidism. TCRdb used MiXCR to reprocess the multiplex PCR reads, holding one entry per CDR3 protein. Of around 1.1 million distinct CDR3 sequences listed, about 38% were seen once; the top ten hold 8.5% to 14%. What was sequenced was peripheral blood or thyroid tissue (not recorded which). The receptors derive from an adult man with Graves' hyperthyroidism. CDR3s include the opening cysteine and the closing phenylalanine or tryptophan. D genes are given only for firm matches. Clone size is stated in some rows and not others, as once, few, many or a class when expanded.

DNA | CDR3 | size | J | D | length | V
TGCGCCAGCAGCCAGGGGGGACTCGGGGGAAACACCATATATTTT | CASSQGGLGGNTIYF | . | TRBJ1-3 | . | 15 | TRBV4-3
TGTGCCAGTAGTACACTTGAGGGGGTAGAAGAGACCCAGTACTTC | CASSTLEGVEETQYF | many | TRBJ2-5 | . | 15 | TRBV19
TGCGCCAGCAGCGTGGGAGTTAACACCGGGGAGCTGTTTTTT | CASSVGVNTGELFF | few | TRBJ2-2 | . | 14 | TRBV4-1
TGTGCCAGCAGCTTGGGCAATGATCAGCCCCAGCATTTT | CASSLGNDQPQHF | . | TRBJ1-5 | . | 13 | TRBV5-6
TGTGCCAGCAGCTTAGCGCTCCGCGACGAGCAGTACTTC | CASSLALRDEQYF | . | TRBJ2-7 | . | 13 | TRBV11-1
TGTGCCAGCAGTTGGGGTTCACGGATCCAAGAGACCCAGTACTTC | CASSWGSRIQETQYF | few | TRBJ2-5 | . | 15 | TRBV12-3/TRBV12-4
TGTGCCACCAGCAGCCGAAGCTCTGGGGCCAACGTCCTGACTTTC | CATSSRSSGANVLTF | . | TRBJ2-6 | . | 15 | TRBV15
TGCAGCGTTGAGAGCGGGAACAATGAGCAGTTCTTC | CSVESGNNEQFF | . | TRBJ2-1 | TRBD2 | 12 | TRBV29-1
TGTGCCAGCAGCGCTCGGACATCGGAGACCCAGTACTTC | CASSARTSETQYF | many | TRBJ2-5 | . | 13 | TRBV7-6
TGCAGGGCACAGGGGGCTTCGAACACTGAAGCTTTCTTT | CRAQGASNTEAFF | many | TRBJ1-1 | TRBD1 | 13 | TRBV29-1
TGTGCCAGCAGACTTCCTCCAGAGGAGACCCAGTACTTC | CASRLPPEETQYF | many | TRBJ2-5 | . | 13 | TRBV6-2/TRBV6-3
TGTGCCAGCAGCCGCGCGGGGACGGACGAGCAGTACTTC | CASSRAGTDEQYF | many | TRBJ2-7 | . | 13 | TRBV3-1
TGTGCCTGGGGGACTGCGAACACCGGGGAGCTGTTTTTT | CAWGTANTGELFF | . | TRBJ2-2 | . | 13 | TRBV30
TGTGCCAGCAGTTGGGCAGGGAGGGACGAAAAACTGTTTTTT | CASSWAGRDEKLFF | . | TRBJ1-4 | . | 14 | TRBV27
TGTGCCAGCAGTATAAAGGGGATGGGCGCTGAAGCTTTCTTT | CASSIKGMGAEAFF | . | TRBJ1-1 | . | 14 | TRBV6-1
TGCGCCAGCGGGCGGACTACAGGAGGGGAAAAACTGTTTTTT | CASGRTTGGEKLFF | . | TRBJ1-4 | . | 14 | TRBV5-1
TGCAGCGTGGACACGGGACAGCCAGACCCTGAAGCTTTCTTT | CSVDTGQPDPEAFF | many | TRBJ1-1 | TRBD1 | 14 | TRBV29-1
TGTGCCAGCAGTTTAGGGTGGCAGGGCTATGGCTACACCTTC | CASSLGWQGYGYTF | few | TRBJ1-2 | . | 14 | TRBV27
TGTGCCTGGAGTGTGCCTCCTTCGGGGAAACTGTTTTTT | CAWSVPPSGKLFF | . | TRBJ1-4 | . | 13 | TRBV30
TGTGCCAGCAGTGTTCGCAGGGGTTCGACCGGGGAGCTGTTTTTT | CASSVRRGSTGELFF | . | TRBJ2-2 | . | 15 | TRBV3-1
TGTGCCAGCAGCAAGGGACTAGCGGGACTCCAAGAGACCCAGTACTTC | CASSKGLAGLQETQYF | . | TRBJ2-5 | TRBD2 | 16 | TRBV5-4
TGTGCCAGCAGAGACAGGGGGCCGGAGACCCAGTACTTC | CASRDRGPETQYF | many | TRBJ2-5 | TRBD1 | 13 | TRBV10-3
TGCGCCAGCAGACAGGGACGGGGAAACTACGAGCAGTACTTC | CASRQGRGNYEQYF | . | TRBJ2-7 | TRBD1 | 14 | TRBV7-2
TGTGCCAGCAGCTTACAGGGGAGAGGGTTGAACACTGAAGCTTTCTTT | CASSLQGRGLNTEAFF | . | TRBJ1-1 | . | 16 | TRBV7-3
TGTGCCAGCAGCTCCGCCGACCCGTTCCTCAATCAGCCCCAGCATTTT | CASSSADPFLNQPQHF | many | TRBJ1-5 | . | 16 | TRBV7-8
TGTGCCATCAGTGAACCGACAGGGGTGATGAACACTGAAGCTTTCTTT | CAISEPTGVMNTEAFF | many | TRBJ1-1 | TRBD1 | 16 | TRBV10-3
TGTGCCAGCAGTACCGGGACAGGGCCGTGGACTGAAGCTTTCTTT | CASSTGTGPWTEAFF | . | TRBJ1-1 | TRBD1 | 15 | TRBV6-5
TGTGCCAGCAGTTACTCAAGTGGGGGGTTCCCCTACGAGCAGTACTTC | CASSYSSGGFPYEQYF | . | TRBJ2-7 | . | 16 | TRBV10-3
TGTGCCACCAGTGACGTTGACAGGCAGAGCGATCAGCCCCAGCATTTT | CATSDVDRQSDQPQHF | . | TRBJ1-5 | . | 16 | TRBV24-1
TGTGCCAGCAACGTGGGCAGGGAGAGAGGGTACACTGAAGCTTTCTTT | CASNVGRERGYTEAFF | . | TRBJ1-1 | . | 16 | TRBV12-3/TRBV12-4
TGTGCCAGTAGTCTAGAGGAAGTTGGCAATCAGCCCCAGCATTTT | CASSLEEVGNQPQHF | many | TRBJ1-5 | . | 15 | TRBV19
TGCGCCAGCAGCTTGGAAAGGGCTTCCAACGTCCTGACTTTC | CASSLERASNVLTF | . | TRBJ2-6 | . | 14 | TRBV7-9
TGCGCCAGCAGCCAAGTAGCGGGAGGAGGTGGAGAGCAGTACTTC | CASSQVAGGGGEQYF | . | TRBJ2-7 | TRBD2 | 15 | TRBV4-3
TGTGCCAGCAGTGGGACTAGCGGGGCGGGAGAGACCCAGTACTTC | CASSGTSGAGETQYF | few | TRBJ2-5 | TRBD2 | 15 | TRBV27
TGTGCCAGCAGCGTCGACAGGGGGCGCATGAATGGCTACACCTTC | CASSVDRGRMNGYTF | many | TRBJ1-2 | TRBD1 | 15 | TRBV7-9
TGTGCCAGCGTTCAGGGGACAGACTATGGCTACACCTTC | CASVQGTDYGYTF | few | TRBJ1-2 | TRBD1 | 13 | TRBV6-5
TGCGCCAGCAGCTTGACTAGCGGCTCCTACCTCTACGAGCAGTACTTC | CASSLTSGSYLYEQYF | . | TRBJ2-7 | TRBD2 | 16 | TRBV5-1